The clone carrying this T cell receptor (beta chain) came up a few times. Antigen: not known. The data belong to a study of CD8 T cell repertoires and HIV-1 epitope variants. In the study overall: Each of Twenty-five Gag and Nef epitope peptides stimulated a separate culture. Tested: three Gag epitope families, Nef HW9 and YT9. The study, taken as a whole, reports: Of about 10 antigen-specific beta clonotypes, over 5 appeared to cross-react with escape variants. The TAALDMSHF plasma variant had no responses, unlike KF9 (about 5 clonotypes) and HW9 (one).

Data came from immunoSEQ multiplex PCR; TCRdb stores just in-frame clones and leaves some out. This table has over 5,000 clones, around 66% appearing once. V was cut by 0 bases and J by 1 base, with 8 bases left in between. The CDR3 extends over 15 amino acids. Germline V gene lookup returns CDR1 MNHEY and CDR2 SMNVEV (reference sequence). Source material: cultured CD8+ T cells derived from PBMCs. This TCR was sampled from a male donor with HIV. The gene calls are TRBV27 and TRBJ2-3, with D possibly TRBD2 on 5 matching bases. CDR3 nucleotides: TGTGCCAGCAGTTTATCAAACGGGGGCACAGATACGCAGTATTTT. It is translated as CASSLSNGGTDTQYF.